Listed here are 29 T cell receptor beta chains from one sample, sequenced in a study of blood T cell repertoires in COVID-19. TCRdb's table, derived via immunoSEQ multiplex PCR, lists solely in-frame clones and lacks some. The data show roughly 81,000 clones, approximately 91% seen once. The sample taken for sequencing was peripheral blood. The receptors stem from a man aged 70-80 years with active or convalescent COVID-19.

DNA for the CDR3: TGCGCCAGCAGTGACTGGACAGGGGGCTATGAGCAGTTCTTC. This gives the protein CASSDWTGGYEQFF. This rearrangement joins TRBV10-2 to TRBJ2-1, with 11 bases fitting TRBD1. The CDR3 consists of 14 residues. Unmatched junction bases numbered 3, after V lost 3 bases and J lost 8 bases. Per germline, CDR1 WSHSY and CDR2 SAAADI.

This clone was counted between two and nine times. The chain couples TRBV6-1 to TRBJ1-2; 7 bases are shared with TRBD1. Germline CDR1 and CDR2: MNHNS and SASEGT. The CDR3 is 16 residues long. V dropped 1 base and J dropped 0; count of bases not matched to a gene: 5. For the CDR3, the DNA is TGTGCCAGCAGTGAAGGGGGACAGCAAGCTAACTATGGCTACACCTTC. It yields the protein CASSEGGQQANYGYTF.

The chain combines TRBV2 with TRBJ2-3, with 16 nucleotides matching TRBD2. V was clipped by 7 bases and J by 1 base; unmatched bases: 11. This CDR3 region has 19 residues. The germline gives CDR1 SNHLY, CDR2 FYNNEI. For the CDR3, the DNA is TGTGCCAGCACCCCGGCGGGGACTAGCGGGGGGGCACGCACAGATACGCAGTATTTT. It specifies CASTPAGTSGGARTDTQYF.

V is TRBV7-2 and J is TRBJ2-3; D is possibly TRBD2 (5 bases). V lost 2 bases, J lost 1 base, and 7 bases lay in between. This CDR3 has 14 residues. Germline values: CDR1 SGHTA, CDR2 FQGNSA. The CDR3 DNA is TGTGCCAGCAGCTTAAAAGCGGGCACAGATACGCAGTATTTT. It encodes CASSLKAGTDTQYF.

This clone occurred a few times. The chain couples TRBV28 to TRBJ1-1; 10 bases map to TRBD1. This CDR3 comprises 14 residues. The trim removed 8 bases at V and 3 bases at J, leaving 6 bases unmatched. The germline V gene has CDR1 MDHEN and CDR2 SYDVKM. The CDR3 sequence is CASEGQGRHTEAFF. CDR3 nucleotides: TGTGCCAGCGAGGGACAGGGGAGGCACACTGAAGCTTTCTTT.

V is TRBV4-1 and J is TRBJ1-2; TRBD1 aligns across 7 bases. CDR1 MGHRA and CDR2 YSYEKL come from the germline V gene. V dropped 7 bases and J dropped 7; count of bases not matched to a gene: 12. This CDR3 contains 14 residues. CDR3 protein: CASKPPAGGGGYTF. The DNA for the CDR3 is TGCGCCAGCAAACCACCGGCAGGGGGTGGTGGCTACACCTTC.

The V and J genes are TRBV4-2 and TRBJ2-6, with 9 bases lining up with TRBD1. The CDR3 length is 20 residues. The junction had 13 bases not matched to a gene; V was cut back by 0 bases and J by 4 bases. Germline-derived CDR1 and CDR2 are LGHNA and YNFKEQ. The CDR3 region has the DNA TGTGCCAGCAGCCAAGATATACTCCCGAGACAGGGGGTCGGGGCCAACGTCCTGACTTTC. It specifies CASSQDILPRQGVGANVLTF.

The chain carries TRBV19 and TRBJ1-4; D possibly corresponds to TRBD1 (6 bases). The germline V and J ends were trimmed by 5 bases and 7 bases, with 14 bases remaining between them. The CDR3 totals 14 residues. CDR1 and CDR2 from the germline V gene are LNHDA and SQIVND (reference sequence). CDR3 DNA sequence: TGTGCCAGTAGTCCACGACAGGTTTCTGAAAAACTGTTTTTT. It encodes CASSPRQVSEKLFF.

The J gene is TRBJ2-1, the V gene TRBV9; 12 bases agree with TRBD2. Germline lookup yields CDR1 SGDLS and CDR2 YYNGEE. This CDR3 region has 14 residues. V lost 3 bases and J lost 12; bases outside the gene matches: 7. For the CDR3, the DNA is TGTGCCAGCAGCGCCGGACTAGCGGGGAACCCGCAGTTCTTC. Protein product: CASSAGLAGNPQFF.

The gene calls are TRBV27 and TRBJ2-1; D uncertain. The germline V gene has CDR1 MNHEY and CDR2 SMNVEV (reference sequence). This CDR3 has 14 amino acids. V was pared by 6 bases and J by 0 bases, with 9 bases between. The CDR3 DNA is TGTGCCAGCAGAACTTTGAGCTCCTACAATGAGCAGTTCTTC. It is translated as CASRTLSSYNEQFF.

The chain uses TRBV29-1 and TRBJ2-1; TRBD1 agrees at 9 bases. Germline CDR1 reads SQVTM; CDR2 reads ANQGSEA. The CDR3 totals 14 residues. V shed 5 bases, J shed 5 bases, and the junction held 7 bases outside the gene matches. The CDR3 loop is CSVKGQGSNNEQFF. CDR3 in DNA: TGCAGCGTTAAAGGACAGGGGAGCAACAATGAGCAGTTCTTC.

This clone was observed a handful of times. The chain is built from TRBV11-2 and TRBJ1-6; a possible D gene is TRBD1 (6 bases). Looked up from germline, CDR1 is SGHAT and CDR2 is FQNNGV. The CDR3 length is 15 residues. The germline V and J ends were trimmed by 4 bases and 9 bases, with 16 bases remaining between them. Written as DNA, the CDR3 is TGTGCCAGCAGCTCTGGACAGTCGCCCGGTTCACCCCTCCACTTT. It encodes CASSSGQSPGSPLHF.

This sequence joins TRBV25-1 and TRBJ1-5, with TRBD1 as a possible D gene (5 bases). The CDR3 is 15 amino acids. Germline lookup yields CDR1 MGHDK and CDR2 SYGVNS. V was clipped by 8 bases and J by 2 bases, with 16 bases between them. The CDR3 here is CASGTLGGGNQPQHF. The CDR3 bases are TGTGCCAGCGGGACCTTGGGAGGTGGCAATCAGCCCCAGCATTTT.

This chain connects TRBV4-2 to TRBJ2-5; TRBD1 matches 8 bases. Germline values: CDR1 LGHNA, CDR2 YNFKEQ. With V trimmed by 4 bases and J by 1 base, 2 bases remained unmatched. The CDR3 has 14 amino acids. Here the CDR3 reads CASSPGQGQETQYF. CDR3 nucleotides: TGTGCCAGCAGCCCAGGACAGGGCCAAGAGACCCAGTACTTC.

The chain recombines TRBV28 with TRBJ2-3, with D possibly matching TRBD1 (6 bases). V lost 6 bases and J 10 bases, leaving 17 bases between the germline ends. The CDR3 covers 13 residues. CDR1 and CDR2 (germline): MDHEN, SYDVKM. The CDR3 DNA reads as TGTGCCAGCAGCCCCCCCTCCTCAGGGGCGCAGTATTTT. This encodes CASSPPSSGAQYF.

The chain uses TRBV7-2 and TRBJ2-7, with 14 bases matching TRBD2. With 5 bases clipped from V and 2 bases from J, the junction kept 5 bases outside the gene matches. This CDR3 region has 16 residues. Germline values: CDR1 SGHTA, CDR2 FQGNSA. The CDR3 loop is CASSTRTSGGPYEQYF. In nucleotides, the CDR3 is TGTGCCAGCAGCACCCGGACTAGCGGGGGGCCCTACGAGCAGTACTTC.

This clone has just one count. This chain joins TRBV5-6 and TRBJ1-5; TRBD1 aligns across 9 bases. In germline, CDR1 is SGHDT, CDR2 YYEEEE. V was clipped by 5 bases and J by 7 bases; unmatched bases: 7. The CDR3 has 14 residues. The DNA for the CDR3 is TGTGCCAGCAGTTCGACAGGGGGACGGCAGCCCCAGCATTTT. Translation: CASSSTGGRQPQHF.

This rearrangement joins TRBV30 to TRBJ1-3; no firm D call. This CDR3 has 16 amino acids. Germline lookup yields CDR1 GTSNPN and CDR2 SVGIG (reference sequence). The V gene lost 4 bases and the J gene lost 0 bases, with 16 bases spanning the gap. CDR3 sequence (DNA): TGTGCCTGGAAGGTACGGACTACATTCTCTGGAAACACCATATATTTT. It encodes CAWKVRTTFSGNTIYF. Together with reference TRBV30 and TRBJ1-3, the CDR3 gives the full variable domain: SQTIHQWPATLVQPVGSPLSLECTVEGTSNPNLYWYRQAAGRGLQLLFYSVGIGQISSEVPQNLSASRPQDRQFILSSKKLLLSDSGFYLCAWKVRTTFSGNTIYFGEGSWLTVV.

This clone was seen more than once but under ten times. The genes are TRBV19 and TRBJ1-1; D not certain. The germline V gene has CDR1 LNHDA and CDR2 SQIVND (reference sequence). With 6 bases removed from V and 0 bases from J, the gap between germline ends came to 11 bases. The CDR3 extends over 14 amino acids. CDR3 sequence (DNA): TGTGCCAGTAGCCTGGGAGGGCTGAACACTGAAGCTTTCTTT. Protein: CASSLGGLNTEAFF.

A single count supports this clone. A read error may produce the germline difference seen at one junction end. V gene TRBV7-2 combines with J gene TRBJ2-2; TRBD2 aligns across 11 bases. The length of the CDR3 is 16 residues. CDR1 SGHTA and CDR2 FQGNSA come from the germline V gene. The CDR3 region is CASSLGGLAGTGELFF. Written as DNA, the CDR3 is TGTGCCAGCAGTTTAGGCGGACTAGCGGGCACCGGGGAGCTGTTTTTT. Combining the CDR3 with reference TRBV7-2 and TRBJ2-2 gives the whole variable domain GAGVSQSPSNKVTEKGKDVELRCDPISGHTALYWYRQSLGQGLEFLIYFQGNSAPDKSGLPSDRFSAERTGGSVSTLTIQRTQQEDSAVYLCASSLGGLAGTGELFFGEGSRLTVL.

This clone was seen a single time. The rearrangement links TRBV6-2 or TRBV6-3 to TRBJ2-7, with TRBD2 matching over 7 bases. CDR1 is MNHEY and CDR2 is SVGEGT in the germline V gene. V gave up 2 bases and J gave up 1 base; unmatched junction bases: 8. This CDR3 has 16 residues. Here the CDR3 reads CASSYPLGGVSYEQYF. CDR3 bases: TGTGCCAGCAGTTACCCCTTGGGGGGGGTATCCTACGAGCAGTACTTC.

The V call is TRBV6-5, the J call TRBJ2-7, with D uncertain. Per germline, CDR1 MNHEY and CDR2 SVGAGI. Trimming removed 0 bases at V and 1 base at J, with 10 bases between. This CDR3 spans 15 amino acids. The chain's CDR3 is CASSYSGTQSYEQYF. Written as DNA, the CDR3 is TGTGCCAGCAGTTACTCTGGCACACAATCCTACGAGCAGTACTTC.

The chain has TRBV9 and TRBJ2-5, with 11 positions matching TRBD1. Per the germline V gene, CDR1 is SGDLS and CDR2 is YYNGEE. V shed 4 bases, J shed 6 bases, and the junction held 14 bases outside the gene matches. The CDR3 is 17 residues long. CDR3 DNA sequence: TGTGCCAGCAGCCCAACAACCGGGACAGGGGGTGGGAAGACCCAGTACTTC. This translates into CASSPTTGTGGGKTQYF.

CDR3 in DNA: TGTGCCAGCAGTTACTCCGGGTCAGCGATACAAGAGACCCAGTACTTC. It yields the protein CASSYSGSAIQETQYF. The chain is built from TRBV6-5 and TRBJ2-5; D is unresolved. V was clipped by 0 bases and J by 2 bases, with 13 bases between them. CDR1 and CDR2 from the germline V gene are MNHEY and SVGAGI. The CDR3 runs 16 residues.

V usage is TRBV30 and J usage is TRBJ1-2, with TRBD1 identical over 9 bases. Germline V gene lookup returns CDR1 GTSNPN and CDR2 SVGIG (reference sequence). V trimming: 3 bases; J trimming: 5 bases; junction bases outside the gene matches: 4. CDR3 length: 13 residues. As DNA, the CDR3 is TGTGCCTGGAGAGGGACAGGGAGGTATGGCTACACCTTC. This sequence encodes CAWRGTGRYGYTF.

Here the CDR3 reads CASSEGQPGYEQYF. In nucleotides, the CDR3 is TGTGCCAGCAGTGAGGGACAACCTGGCTACGAGCAGTACTTC. The chain joins TRBV6-1 to TRBJ2-7, with D perhaps TRBD1 (6 bases). Germline loops: CDR1 MNHNS, CDR2 SASEGT. The V and J ends lost 3 bases and 3 bases respectively, with 12 bases between them. The CDR3 contains 14 residues.

The chain recombines TRBV6-2 or TRBV6-3 with TRBJ1-2; 10 positions match TRBD1. In germline, CDR1 is MNHEY, CDR2 SVGEGT. The CDR3 totals 17 residues. With V trimmed by 6 bases and J by 3 bases, 13 bases remained unmatched. CDR3 sequence (DNA): TGTGCCAGCAGCCCCGCGGGGACAGGGGCGACTTACTATGGCTACACCTTC. It is translated as CASSPAGTGATYYGYTF.

The V gene is TRBV5-1, the J gene TRBJ1-2, with 9 nucleotides matching TRBD1. CDR3 size: 16 residues. Trimming took 4 bases from V and 4 from J; bases not matched to a gene: 11. The V gene's germline CDR1 is SGHRS and CDR2 YFSETQ. CDR3 residues: CASSPMTGGISYGYTF. CDR3 nucleotides: TGCGCCAGCAGCCCTATGACAGGGGGGATTAGCTATGGCTACACCTTC.

This clone was seen only once. The chain uses TRBV5-4 and TRBJ2-3, with D perhaps matching TRBD2 (6 bases). Per germline, CDR1 SGHNT and CDR2 YYREEE (reference sequence). V was pared by 4 bases and J by 5 bases, with 20 bases between. The CDR3 is 16 amino acids. For the CDR3, the DNA is TGTGCCAGCAGCCGGCGCGGGGCTAACGGGGTAGATACGCAGTATTTT. This gives the protein CASSRRGANGVDTQYF.